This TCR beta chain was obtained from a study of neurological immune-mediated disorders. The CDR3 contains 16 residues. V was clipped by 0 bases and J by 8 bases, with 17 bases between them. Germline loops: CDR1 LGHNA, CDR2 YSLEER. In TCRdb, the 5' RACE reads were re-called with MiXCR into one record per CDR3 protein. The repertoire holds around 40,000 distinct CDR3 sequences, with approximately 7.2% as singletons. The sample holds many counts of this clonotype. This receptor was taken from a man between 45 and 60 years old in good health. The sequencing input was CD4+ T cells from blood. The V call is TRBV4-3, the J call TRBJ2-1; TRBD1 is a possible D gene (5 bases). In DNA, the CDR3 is TGCGCCAGCAGCCAAGATACAGGCCCCAGGTCCGATGAGCAGTTCTTC. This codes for CASSQDTGPRSDEQFF.